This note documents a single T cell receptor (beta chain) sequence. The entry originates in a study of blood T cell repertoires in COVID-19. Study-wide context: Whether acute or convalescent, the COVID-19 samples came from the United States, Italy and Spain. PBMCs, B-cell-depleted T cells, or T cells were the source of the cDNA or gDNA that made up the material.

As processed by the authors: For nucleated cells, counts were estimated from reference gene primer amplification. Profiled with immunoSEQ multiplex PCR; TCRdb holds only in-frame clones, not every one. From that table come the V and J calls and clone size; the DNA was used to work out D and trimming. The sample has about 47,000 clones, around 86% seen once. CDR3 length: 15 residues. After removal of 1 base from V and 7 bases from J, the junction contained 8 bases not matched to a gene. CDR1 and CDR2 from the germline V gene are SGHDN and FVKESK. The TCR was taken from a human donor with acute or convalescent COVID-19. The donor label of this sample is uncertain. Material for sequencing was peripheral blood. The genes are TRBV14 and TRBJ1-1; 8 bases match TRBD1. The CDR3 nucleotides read TGTGCCAGCAGCCAAGTGATGGACAGGGTGGGTGAAGCTTTCTTT. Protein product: CASSQVMDRVGEAFF.